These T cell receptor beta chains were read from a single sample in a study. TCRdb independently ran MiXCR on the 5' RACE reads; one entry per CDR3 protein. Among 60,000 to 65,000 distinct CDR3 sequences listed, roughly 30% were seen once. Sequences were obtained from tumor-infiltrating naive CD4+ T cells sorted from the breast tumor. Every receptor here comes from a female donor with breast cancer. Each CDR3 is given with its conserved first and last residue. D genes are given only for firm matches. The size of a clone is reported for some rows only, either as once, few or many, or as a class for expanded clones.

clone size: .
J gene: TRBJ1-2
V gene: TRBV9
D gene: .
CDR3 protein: CASSVSSGPDGGYTF

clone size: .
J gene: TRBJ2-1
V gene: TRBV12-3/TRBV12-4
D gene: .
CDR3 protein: CASSLPPSIEQFF

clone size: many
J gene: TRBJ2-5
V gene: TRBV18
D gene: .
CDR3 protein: CASSSTYSSLGAEETQYF

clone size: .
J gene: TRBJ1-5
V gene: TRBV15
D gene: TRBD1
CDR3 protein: CATSRDRGLAAQHF

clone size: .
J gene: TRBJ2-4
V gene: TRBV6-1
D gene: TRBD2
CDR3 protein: CASSGLAGDDIQYF

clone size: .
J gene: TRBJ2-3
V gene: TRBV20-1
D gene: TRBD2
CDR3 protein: CSAKRGGLTDTQYF

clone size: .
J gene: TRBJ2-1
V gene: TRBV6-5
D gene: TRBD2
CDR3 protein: CASSQGLAGANRNEQFF

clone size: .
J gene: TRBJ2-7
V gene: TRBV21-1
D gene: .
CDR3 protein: CASSNDRDEIYEQYF

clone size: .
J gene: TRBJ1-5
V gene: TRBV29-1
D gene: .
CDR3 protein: CSVAEDSNQPQHF

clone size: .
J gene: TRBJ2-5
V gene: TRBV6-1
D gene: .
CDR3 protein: CASSSRPKETQYF

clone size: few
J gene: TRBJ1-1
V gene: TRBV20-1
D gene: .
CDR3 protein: CSAARPGRNTEAFF

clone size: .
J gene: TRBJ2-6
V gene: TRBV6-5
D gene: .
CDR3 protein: CASSYGRTAGANVLTF

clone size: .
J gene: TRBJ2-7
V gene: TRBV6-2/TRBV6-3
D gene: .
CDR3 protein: CASSPRVSNYEQYF

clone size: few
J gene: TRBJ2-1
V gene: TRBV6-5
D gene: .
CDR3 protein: CASSYSGVSASYNEQFF

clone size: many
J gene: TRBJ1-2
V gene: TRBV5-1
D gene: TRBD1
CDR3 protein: CASRGQVGANGYTF

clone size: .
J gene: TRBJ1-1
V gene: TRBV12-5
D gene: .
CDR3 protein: CASVSQGIGNTEAFF

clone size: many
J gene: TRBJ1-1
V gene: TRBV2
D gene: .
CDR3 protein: CASSELENTEAFF

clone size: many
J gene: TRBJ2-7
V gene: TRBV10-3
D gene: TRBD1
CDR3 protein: CAARGQDRLGYEQYF